This TCR beta chain was captured in a study of blood T cell repertoires in COVID-19. Whole-study context: Sites in the United States, Italy and Spain provided acute and convalescent COVID-19 samples. T cells, B-cell-depleted T cells, or PBMCs supplied cDNA or gDNA.

Looked up from germline, CDR1 is SNHLY and CDR2 is FYNNEI. This CDR3 is 14 amino acids long. Trimming took 6 bases from V and 7 from J, leaving 16 bases between them. Libraries were prepared by immunoSEQ multiplex PCR; TCRdb keeps only in-frame clonotypes and omits some of them. Here the sample spans about 110,000 clones, 85% to 90% being singletons. The rearrangement uses TRBV2 and TRBJ1-5; D possibly corresponds to TRBD1 (5 bases). This TCR derives from a woman aged 60-75 years with COVID-19, enrolled during active disease. Specimen: peripheral blood. The CDR3 coding sequence is TGTGCCAGCAGGGGGGGTTCCGCCGGCCAGCCCCAGCATTTT. This gives the protein CASRGGSAGQPQHF.